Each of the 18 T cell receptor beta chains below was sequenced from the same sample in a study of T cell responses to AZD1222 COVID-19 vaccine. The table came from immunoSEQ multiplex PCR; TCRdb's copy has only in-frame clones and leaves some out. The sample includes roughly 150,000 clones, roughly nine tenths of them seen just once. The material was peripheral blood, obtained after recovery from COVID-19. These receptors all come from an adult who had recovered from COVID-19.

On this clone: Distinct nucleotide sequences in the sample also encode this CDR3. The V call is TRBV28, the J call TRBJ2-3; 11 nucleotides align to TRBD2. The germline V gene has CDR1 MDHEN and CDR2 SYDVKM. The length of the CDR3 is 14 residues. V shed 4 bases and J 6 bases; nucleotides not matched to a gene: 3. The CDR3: CASSSRTSGDTQYF. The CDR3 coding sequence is TGTGCCAGCAGTTCCCGGACTAGCGGGGATACGCAGTATTTT.

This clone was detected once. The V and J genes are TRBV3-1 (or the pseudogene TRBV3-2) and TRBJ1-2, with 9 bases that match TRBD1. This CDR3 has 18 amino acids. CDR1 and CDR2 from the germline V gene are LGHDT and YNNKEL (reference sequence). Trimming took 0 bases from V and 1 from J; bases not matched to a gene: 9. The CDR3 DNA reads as TGTGCCAGCAGCCAAGATCGGGACAGGGCAAAAATTAACTATGGCTACACCTTC. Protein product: CASSQDRDRAKINYGYTF.

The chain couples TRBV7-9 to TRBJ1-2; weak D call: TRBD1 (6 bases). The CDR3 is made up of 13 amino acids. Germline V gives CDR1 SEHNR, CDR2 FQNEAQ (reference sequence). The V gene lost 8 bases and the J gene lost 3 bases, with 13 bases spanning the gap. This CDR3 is CASLGGADYGYTF. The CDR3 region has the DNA TGTGCCAGCCTCGGGGGGGCCGACTATGGCTACACCTTC. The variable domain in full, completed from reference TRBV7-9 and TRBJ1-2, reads DTGVSQNPRHKITKRGQNVTFRCDPISEHNRLYWYRQTLGQGPEFLTYFQNEAQLEKSRLLSDRFSAERPKGSFSTLEIQRTEQGDSAMYLCASLGGADYGYTFGSGTRLTVV.

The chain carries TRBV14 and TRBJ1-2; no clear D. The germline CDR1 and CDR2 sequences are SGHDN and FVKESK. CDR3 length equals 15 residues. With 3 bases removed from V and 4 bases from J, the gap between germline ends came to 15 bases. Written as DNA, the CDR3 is TGTGCCAGCAGCCAGGCCGGGGTGGGTGGCTATGGCTACACCTTC. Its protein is CASSQAGVGGYGYTF.

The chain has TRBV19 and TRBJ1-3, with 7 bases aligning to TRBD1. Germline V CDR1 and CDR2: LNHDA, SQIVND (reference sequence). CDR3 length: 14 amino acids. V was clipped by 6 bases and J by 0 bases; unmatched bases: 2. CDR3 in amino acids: CASRGGSSGNTIYF. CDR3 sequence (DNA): TGTGCCAGTAGAGGGGGCAGCTCTGGAAACACCATATATTTT.

The CDR3: CASSYSLAQYEQYF. Written as DNA, the CDR3 is TGTGCCAGCAGTTACTCGTTAGCGCAATACGAGCAGTACTTC. The chain employs TRBV6-6 and TRBJ2-7; the D gene is possibly TRBD2 (5 bases). The CDR3 has 14 residues. Trimming left V 0 bases short and J 4 bases short, with 10 bases between. Germline V gene lookup returns CDR1 MNHNY and CDR2 SVGAGI (reference sequence).

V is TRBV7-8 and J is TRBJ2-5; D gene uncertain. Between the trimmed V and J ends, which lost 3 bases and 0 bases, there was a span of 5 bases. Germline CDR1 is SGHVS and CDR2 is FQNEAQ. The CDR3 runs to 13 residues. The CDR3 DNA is TGTGCCAGCAGCTTTATGTACCAAGAGACCCAGTACTTC. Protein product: CASSFMYQETQYF. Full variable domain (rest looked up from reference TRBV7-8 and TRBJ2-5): GAGVSQSPRYKVAKRGQDVALRCDPISGHVSLFWYQQALGQGPEFLTYFQNEAQLDKSGLPSDRFFAERPEGSVSTLKIQRTQQEDSAVYLCASSFMYQETQYFGPGTRLLVL.

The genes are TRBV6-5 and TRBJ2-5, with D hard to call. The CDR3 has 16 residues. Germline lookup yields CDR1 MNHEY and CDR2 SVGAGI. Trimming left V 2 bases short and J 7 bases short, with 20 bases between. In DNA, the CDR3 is TGTGCCAGCAGTTACCGGTCGGGTAGGCGAGATGGGACCCAGTACTTC. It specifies CASSYRSGRRDGTQYF.

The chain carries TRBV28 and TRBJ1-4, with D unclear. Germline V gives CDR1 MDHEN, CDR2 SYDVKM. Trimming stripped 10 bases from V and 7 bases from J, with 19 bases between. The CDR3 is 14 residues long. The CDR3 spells CATRGSSWGEKLFF. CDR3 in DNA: TGTGCCACCCGGGGATCCTCATGGGGTGAAAAACTGTTTTTT.

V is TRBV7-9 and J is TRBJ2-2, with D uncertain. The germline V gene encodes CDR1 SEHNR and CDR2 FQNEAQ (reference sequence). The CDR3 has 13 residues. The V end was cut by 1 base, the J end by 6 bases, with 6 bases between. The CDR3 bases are TGTGCCAGCAGCTTAGGTGGATCCGGGGAGCTGTTTTTT. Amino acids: CASSLGGSGELFF. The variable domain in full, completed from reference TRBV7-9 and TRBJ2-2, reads DTGVSQNPRHKITKRGQNVTFRCDPISEHNRLYWYRQTLGQGPEFLTYFQNEAQLEKSRLLSDRFSAERPKGSFSTLEIQRTEQGDSAMYLCASSLGGSGELFFGEGSRLTVL.

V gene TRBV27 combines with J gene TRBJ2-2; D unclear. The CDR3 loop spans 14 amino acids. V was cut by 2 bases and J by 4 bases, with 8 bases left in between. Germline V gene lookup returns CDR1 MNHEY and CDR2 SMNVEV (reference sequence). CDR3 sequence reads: CASSLRVGTGELFF. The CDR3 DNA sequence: TGTGCCAGCAGTTTAAGGGTTGGCACCGGGGAGCTGTTTTTT.

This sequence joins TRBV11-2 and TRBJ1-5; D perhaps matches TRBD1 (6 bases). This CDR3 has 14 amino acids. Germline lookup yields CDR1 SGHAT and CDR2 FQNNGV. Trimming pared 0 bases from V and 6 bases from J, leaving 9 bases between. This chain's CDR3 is CASSLEATGQPQHF. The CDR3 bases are TGTGCCAGCAGCTTAGAGGCGACAGGTCAGCCCCAGCATTTT.

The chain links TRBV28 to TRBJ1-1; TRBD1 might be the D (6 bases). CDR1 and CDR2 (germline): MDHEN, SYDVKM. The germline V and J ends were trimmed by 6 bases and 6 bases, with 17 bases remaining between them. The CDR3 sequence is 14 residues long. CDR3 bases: TGTGCCAGCAGACTCACAGTAAACAGGGCTGAAGCTTTCTTT. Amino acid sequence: CASRLTVNRAEAFF.

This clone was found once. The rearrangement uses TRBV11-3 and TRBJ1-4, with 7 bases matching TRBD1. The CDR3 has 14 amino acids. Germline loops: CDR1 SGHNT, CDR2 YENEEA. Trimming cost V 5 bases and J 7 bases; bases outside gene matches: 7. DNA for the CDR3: TGTGCCAGCAGCCTCGGGACAGTTATTGAAAAACTGTTTTTT. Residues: CASSLGTVIEKLFF.

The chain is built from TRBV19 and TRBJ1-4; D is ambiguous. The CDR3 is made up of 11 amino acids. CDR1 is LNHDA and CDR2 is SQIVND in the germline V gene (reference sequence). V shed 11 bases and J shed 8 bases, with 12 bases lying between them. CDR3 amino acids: CAGRLGEKLFF. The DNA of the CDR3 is TGTGCCGGGCGACTGGGGGAAAAACTGTTTTTT.

CDR3 amino acids: CASSFTPLSPEAFF. The CDR3 DNA sequence: TGTGCCAGCAGCTTTACTCCCCTCAGCCCTGAAGCTTTCTTT. The gene calls are TRBV7-2 and TRBJ1-1; D is unresolved. This CDR3 contains 14 residues. CDR1 is SGHTA and CDR2 is FQGNSA in the germline V gene. V was cut by 3 bases and J by 6 bases, with 14 bases left in between.

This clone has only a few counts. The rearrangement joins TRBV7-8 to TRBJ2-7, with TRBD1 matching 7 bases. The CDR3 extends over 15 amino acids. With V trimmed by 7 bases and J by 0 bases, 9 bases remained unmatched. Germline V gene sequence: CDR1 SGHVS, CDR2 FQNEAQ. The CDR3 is CASTPSGTASYEQYF. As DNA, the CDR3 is TGTGCCAGCACCCCTTCCGGGACAGCCTCCTACGAGCAGTACTTC.

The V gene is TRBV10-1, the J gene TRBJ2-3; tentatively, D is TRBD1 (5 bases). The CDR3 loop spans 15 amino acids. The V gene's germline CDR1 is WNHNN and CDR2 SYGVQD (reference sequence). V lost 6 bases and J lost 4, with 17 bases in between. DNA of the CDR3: TGCGCCAGCAGCAACGAAACCAGGGTGTCAGATACGCAGTATTTT. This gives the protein CASSNETRVSDTQYF.